This TCR beta chain is from a study of T cells in Graves' hyperthyroidism and ophthalmopathy. The CDR3 length is 13 residues. V lost 4 bases to trimming and J lost 0 bases, with 8 bases between them. CDR1 is GTSNPN and CDR2 is SVGIG in the germline V gene (reference sequence). Diagnosis of hyperthyroidism was new in patients aged 18 to 65, and its duration was under 2 months. Not enrolled were patients with uncontrolled infection, other autoimmune disease, pregnancy or lactation. The investigators amplified TCR beta CDR3 regions from RNA transcripts. The HTBI primer set drove a first-round RT-PCR of the TCR CDR3. TCRdb passed the multiplex PCR reads through MiXCR, listing each CDR3 protein once. This table holds around 200,000 distinct CDR3 sequences, 15% to 20% found once.

The sample was blood. The source of this sequence is a man aged 40-49 years with Graves' hyperthyroidism. This chain links TRBV30 with TRBJ2-3; no definite D call. The CDR3 loop reads CAWKFPSTDTQYF. CDR3 nucleotides: TGTGCCTGGAAATTTCCTAGCACAGATACGCAGTATTTT.